The T cell receptor (beta chain) under discussion was sequenced for a study of blood T cell repertoires in COVID-19. The overall study: Sample material is recorded as cDNA or gDNA derived from T cells, B-cell-depleted T cells, or PBMCs.

There are 14 residues in the CDR3. Germline assignment: CDR1 SGHRS and CDR2 YFSETQ. V trimming: 2 bases; J trimming: 4 bases; junction bases outside the gene matches: 5. The table came from immunoSEQ multiplex PCR; TCRdb's copy has only in-frame clones and leaves some out. Of about 260,000 clones in the sample, 85% to 90% are singletons; the top ten hold roughly 5%. Sequencing was carried out using peripheral blood. The chain joins TRBV5-1 to TRBJ2-7; 8 bases agree with TRBD1. This receptor was taken from a woman in her sixties or seventies with COVID-19, enrolled during active disease. For the CDR3, the DNA is TGCGCCAGCAGCTTCCAGGGGGCTCGATACGAGCAGTACTTC. Protein sequence: CASSFQGARYEQYF.